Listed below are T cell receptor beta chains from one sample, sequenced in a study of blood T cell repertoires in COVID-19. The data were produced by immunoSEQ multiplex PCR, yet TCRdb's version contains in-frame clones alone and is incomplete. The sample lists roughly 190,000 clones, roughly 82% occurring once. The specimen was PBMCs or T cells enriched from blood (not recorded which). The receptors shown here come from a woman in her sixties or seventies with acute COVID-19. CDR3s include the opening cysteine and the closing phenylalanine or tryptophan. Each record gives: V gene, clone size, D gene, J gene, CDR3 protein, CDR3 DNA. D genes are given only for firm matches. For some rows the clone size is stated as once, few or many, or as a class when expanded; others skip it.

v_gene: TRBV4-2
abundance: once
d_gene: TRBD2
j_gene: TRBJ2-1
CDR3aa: CASSQGAERGGTNEQFF
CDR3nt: TGTGCCAGCAGCCAGGGAGCTGAGCGGGGGGGCACAAATGAGCAGTTCTTC

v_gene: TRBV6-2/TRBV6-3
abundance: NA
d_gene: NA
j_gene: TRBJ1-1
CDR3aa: CASSYQGGNTEAFF
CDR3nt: TGTGCCAGCAGTTACCAGGGTGGGAACACTGAAGCTTTCTTT

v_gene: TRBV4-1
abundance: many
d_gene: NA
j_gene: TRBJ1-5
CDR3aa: CASSQVAGSNQPQHF
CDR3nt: TGCGCCAGCAGCCAAGTTGCAGGCAGCAATCAGCCCCAGCATTTT

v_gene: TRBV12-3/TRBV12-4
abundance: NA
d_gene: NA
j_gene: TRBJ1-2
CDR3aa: CASRDQGQKGYTF
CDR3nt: TGTGCCAGCAGGGATCAGGGGCAAAAAGGCTACACCTTC

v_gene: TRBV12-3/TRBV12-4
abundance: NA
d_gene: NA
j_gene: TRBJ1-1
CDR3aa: CASSPAGNTEAFF
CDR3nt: TGTGCCAGCAGTCCCGCAGGGAACACTGAAGCTTTCTTT

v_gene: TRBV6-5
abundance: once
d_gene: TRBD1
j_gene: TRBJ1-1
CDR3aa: CASRYRGLNTEAFF
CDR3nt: TGTGCCAGCAGATACAGGGGCCTGAACACTGAAGCTTTCTTT

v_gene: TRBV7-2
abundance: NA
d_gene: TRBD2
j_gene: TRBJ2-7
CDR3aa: CASSPSGSWSYEQYF
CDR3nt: TGTGCCAGCAGCCCTAGCGGGAGCTGGTCCTACGAGCAGTACTTC

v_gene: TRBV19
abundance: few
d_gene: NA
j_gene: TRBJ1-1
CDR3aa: CASTGFYMGTEAFF
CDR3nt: TGTGCCAGTACAGGGTTCTACATGGGGACTGAAGCTTTCTTT

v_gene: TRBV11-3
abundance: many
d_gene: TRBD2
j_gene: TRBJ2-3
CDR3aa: CASSPDTGTSRYTQYF
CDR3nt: TGTGCCAGCAGCCCCGATACCGGGACTAGCAGGTATACGCAGTATTTT

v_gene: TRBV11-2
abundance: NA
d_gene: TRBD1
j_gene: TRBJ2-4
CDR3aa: CASSPYPDRIAKNIQYF
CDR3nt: TGTGCCAGCAGCCCCTACCCGGACAGGATAGCCAAAAACATTCAGTACTTC

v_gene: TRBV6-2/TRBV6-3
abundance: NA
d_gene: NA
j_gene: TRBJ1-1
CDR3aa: CASSRPTEGNTEAFF
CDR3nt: TGTGCCAGCAGTCGGCCGACAGAAGGGAACACTGAAGCTTTCTTT

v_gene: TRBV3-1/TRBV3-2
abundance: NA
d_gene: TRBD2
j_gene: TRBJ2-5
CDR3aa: CASSQDLLAGGLGTQYF
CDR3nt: TGTGCCAGCAGCCAAGATTTACTAGCGGGGGGGCTGGGGACCCAGTACTTC

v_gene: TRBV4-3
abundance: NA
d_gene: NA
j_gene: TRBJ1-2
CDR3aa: CASSQDQDKPNYGYTF
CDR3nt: TGCGCCAGCAGCCAAGATCAAGACAAACCTAACTATGGCTACACCTTC